This T cell receptor beta chain derives from a study of blood T cell repertoires in COVID-19 (dated by TCRdb to 2020 to 2022). As for the study more broadly: The collaborator samples originated in the United States, Italy and Spain and spanned the acute and convalescent phases of COVID-19. The material from the prospective study consisted of cDNA or gDNA derived from T cells, B-cell-depleted T cells, or PBMCs. HLA class I and class II types, where available, came from metadata supplied by the sample provider rather than from assay-based typing. Samples were obtained from the ongoing ImmuneRACE study (first 160 participants) and from some 1,200 subjects provided by 6 global collaborators. Deeply sampled blood TCRbeta repertoires from subjects exposed to, actively infected with, or recovered from COVID-19 were included in the dataset. Nearly every sample came with metadata listing a de-identified subject ID, COVID-19 status, age in years and sex. A freely available public database, intended as a resource for researchers studying the immune response to SARS-CoV-2, is where the repertoires were released.

The immunoSEQ Assay, a bias-controlled multiplex PCR, was used to amplify TCRbeta CDR3 regions from genomic DNA. Regarding the original processing steps: The number of nucleated cells in each sample was estimated from the amplification of reference gene primers within the assay. Sequence reads were collapsed and filtered to measure the absolute abundance of every unique TCRbeta CDR3 rearrangement. For each sample, productive Simpson clonality was calculated as the square root of Simpson's diversity index over productive rearrangements. Here the immuneACCESS table is served through TCRdb, limited to in-frame sequences with V and J called. Missing clones are a known gap in these copies; in checked studies unresolved V genes cover under half, and the rest lacks a known reason. V and J calls and clone size come straight from that table; D and trimming were deduced from the DNA. In all, the sample holds just over 300,000 clones, and about 90% of those were seen once. The top ten hold 1.8% of the sample.

The paper as a whole reports these results and caveats: The amount of clinical and demographic metadata varied by source and participant and was provided uncurated.

One collaborating source in Seattle enrolled patients while the patients were actively infected and followed the patients over time throughout the course of disease. Collaborating institutions collected whole blood in K2EDTA tubes following their own protocols. For TCRbeta analysis, collaborators shipped samples as frozen whole blood, isolated PBMCs, or DNA extracted from either of those sample types. Remarks on this clone: Its specific antigen is unknown. No per-base quality is available; no much larger clone lies one base away.

CDR1 and CDR2 are drawn from the germline V gene: SGHAT, FQNNGV. The cysteine opens and the phenylalanine closes a CDR3 of 12 amino acids. Of all the DNA, just the CDR3 is kept, 36 bases in frame from base 1. V lost 0 bases and J lost 12 bases; the stretch between them is 12 bases long. The chain links TRBV11-2 with TRBJ2-7; the D gene is perhaps TRBD2, on 6 matching bases. The sequenced material came from peripheral blood. The sequence derives from a woman aged 25 to 39 with COVID-19, enrolled during active disease. Read as DNA, the sequence is TGTGCCAGCAGCTTAGATCGTTCCGGGGGGTACTTC. This is translated as CASSLDRSGGYF.